What follows are 21 T cell receptor beta chains derived from one specimen sequenced in a study of blood T cell repertoires in COVID-19. Sequencing was performed with immunoSEQ multiplex PCR; in TCRdb, only in-frame clones are kept and a portion is missing. The data hold under 150,000 clones, with over 55% observed a single time. The specimen was peripheral blood. The receptors shown here come from a woman between 65 and 79 years old with acute or convalescent COVID-19.

J is TRBJ1-3 and V is TRBV30; D gene ambiguous. V shed 4 bases and J shed 4 bases, with 11 bases lying between them. CDR1 is GTSNPN, CDR2 SVGIG, per germline (reference sequence). The CDR3 loop spans 13 amino acids. CDR3 amino acids: CAWTKMTGNTIYF. In DNA, the CDR3 is TGTGCCTGGACTAAGATGACAGGAAACACCATATATTTT.

The chain has TRBV3-1 (or the pseudogene TRBV3-2) and TRBJ2-7; TRBD2 is a possible D gene (7 bases). V lost 0 bases and J 6 bases, leaving 12 bases between the germline ends. Germline V gives CDR1 LGHDT, CDR2 YNNKEL (reference sequence). The CDR3 is 14 residues long. Here the CDR3 DNA reads TGTGCCAGCAGCCAAGATAGGGGGGGGTGCGAGCAGTACTTC. This translates into CASSQDRGGCEQYF.

The chain recombines TRBV7-9 with TRBJ1-4; D unclear. Germline CDR1 and CDR2: SEHNR and FQNEAQ (reference sequence). The CDR3 extends over 15 amino acids. Trimming shortened V by 5 bases and J by 13 bases, and 23 bases separated the two germline ends. CDR3: CASSGGTGGRRGLFF. The DNA of the CDR3 is TGTGCCAGCAGCGGAGGCACGGGAGGGAGGAGAGGACTGTTTTTT.

The chain combines TRBV7-9 with TRBJ2-6; 10 bases line up with TRBD1. The CDR3 consists of 19 residues. Germline loops: CDR1 SEHNR, CDR2 FQNEAQ (reference sequence). V shed 5 bases, J shed 0 bases, and the junction held 10 bases outside the gene matches. Here the CDR3 reads CASSLLRDRGLSGANVLTF. The CDR3, as DNA: TGTGCCAGCAGCCTCCTCCGGGACAGGGGTCTCTCTGGGGCCAACGTCCTGACTTTC.

The chain links TRBV2 to TRBJ1-1, with TRBD1 identical over 8 bases. The CDR3 sequence is 16 residues long. Trimming cost V 5 bases and J 5 bases; bases outside gene matches: 13. Germline V CDR1 and CDR2: SNHLY, FYNNEI. The chain's CDR3 is CASSRTGGEVGTEAFF. Here the CDR3 DNA reads TGTGCCAGCAGTCGAACAGGGGGTGAGGTCGGTACTGAAGCTTTCTTT.

This rearrangement joins TRBV5-1 to TRBJ2-7, with 10 bases lining up with TRBD1. Trimming removed 4 bases from V and 0 bases from J; junction bases left unmatched: 4. Germline CDR1 SGHRS, CDR2 YFSETQ. The CDR3 runs to 15 residues. The CDR3 region is CASSGGQGSSYEQYF. The CDR3 nucleotides are TGCGCCAGCAGCGGGGGACAGGGGAGCTCCTACGAGCAGTACTTC.

The rearrangement links TRBV12-3 or TRBV12-4 to TRBJ2-5; D remains unclear. This CDR3 is built from 12 residues. The V and J ends lost 4 bases and 4 bases respectively, with 7 bases between them. The CDR3 DNA reads TGTGCCAGCAGTTCCCCGGGAGAGACCCAGTACTTC. It translates to CASSSPGETQYF.

The rearrangement uses TRBV2 and TRBJ2-2, with TRBD2 identical over 13 bases. Per the germline V gene, CDR1 is SNHLY and CDR2 is FYNNEI. The CDR3 length is 18 residues. Trimming took 8 bases from V and 3 from J; bases not matched to a gene: 12. CDR3 sequence (DNA): TGTGCCAGCGCCCGGACTAGCGGGAGTCTTTGGGACACCGGGGAGCTGTTTTTT. The encoded protein is CASARTSGSLWDTGELFF.

The J gene is TRBJ2-7, the V gene TRBV29-1; tentative D call: TRBD1 (6 bases). In germline, CDR1 is SQVTM, CDR2 ANQGSEA. V was pared by 7 bases and J by 4 bases, with 17 bases between. This CDR3 has 13 amino acids. The CDR3 loop is CSEQGGPVYEQYF. CDR3 DNA sequence: TGCAGCGAGCAAGGGGGACCTGTTTACGAGCAGTACTTC.

V is TRBV18 and J is TRBJ2-1, with TRBD2 identical over 9 bases. The CDR3 contains 17 residues. J was trimmed by 2 bases and V by 3 bases; bases with no gene match: 8. In germline, CDR1 is KGHSH, CDR2 LQKENI. The CDR3 coding sequence is TGTGCCAGCTCACCGGCTTTGCGCGGGGGGGCCTACAATGAGCAGTTCTTC. Translated: CASSPALRGGAYNEQFF.

The rearrangement uses TRBV7-9 and TRBJ2-3, with TRBD2 matching over 8 bases. The length of the CDR3 is 15 residues. V lost 5 bases, J lost 2 bases, and 6 bases stayed unmatched. Germline V gene sequence: CDR1 SEHNR, CDR2 FQNEAQ (reference sequence). CDR3 region: CASSAGGVHTDTQYF. CDR3 in DNA: TGTGCCAGCAGCGCCGGGGGGGTACACACAGATACGCAGTATTTT.

This chain uses TRBV18 with TRBJ2-5, with unresolved D. V was clipped by 3 bases and J by 4 bases, with 12 bases between them. The CDR3 has 14 residues. Looked up from germline, CDR1 is KGHSH and CDR2 is LQKENI. In DNA, the CDR3 is TGTGCCAGCTCACCCACAGTTGATGGAGAGACCCAGTACTTC. Its translation is CASSPTVDGETQYF.

The genes are TRBV9 and TRBJ1-2; TRBD1 is a possible D gene (5 bases). V lost 1 base, J lost 4 bases, and 11 bases lay in between. The CDR3 has 14 residues. In germline, CDR1 is SGDLS, CDR2 YYNGEE. This chain's CDR3 is CASSVTQEGYGYTF. CDR3 DNA sequence: TGTGCCAGCAGCGTAACACAGGAGGGCTATGGCTACACCTTC. The variable domain in full, completed from reference TRBV9 and TRBJ1-2, reads DSGVTQTPKHLITATGQRVTLRCSPRSGDLSVYWYQQSLDQGLQFLIQYYNGEERAKGNILERFSAQQFPDLHSELNLSSLELGDSALYFCASSVTQEGYGYTFGSGTRLTVV.

The rearrangement links TRBV2 to TRBJ2-5; 7 positions agree with TRBD2. The CDR3 is 14 amino acids. Germline loops: CDR1 SNHLY, CDR2 FYNNEI. The trim removed 6 bases at V and 5 bases at J, leaving 9 bases unmatched. CDR3 protein: CASSARLAGETQYF. The CDR3 DNA follows: TGTGCCAGCAGCGCTAGACTAGCTGGCGAGACCCAGTACTTC.

The V and J genes are TRBV7-3 and TRBJ2-3; weak D call: TRBD1 (6 bases). With 6 bases removed from V and 0 bases from J, the gap between germline ends came to 13 bases. This CDR3 has 15 amino acids. CDR1 is SGHTA and CDR2 is FQGTGA in the germline V gene. CDR3 in amino acids: CASSIGTFSTDTQYF. As DNA, the CDR3 is TGTGCCAGCAGTATTGGGACATTCAGCACAGATACGCAGTATTTT.

This clone was observed a handful of times. The chain links TRBV24-1 to TRBJ1-1; D uncertain. Trimming left V 9 bases short and J 4 bases short, with 14 bases between. Germline V lookup: CDR1 KGHDR, CDR2 SFDVKD. CDR3 length: 13 amino acids. The CDR3 protein is CATASTRGTEAFF. CDR3 sequence (DNA): TGTGCCACCGCCTCCACCCGAGGCACTGAAGCTTTCTTT.

The rearrangement joins TRBV6-5 to TRBJ1-1, with 7 bases matching TRBD1. CDR1 MNHEY and CDR2 SVGAGI come from the germline V gene. V gave up 6 bases and J gave up 0 bases; unmatched junction bases: 7. The CDR3 is made up of 15 amino acids. The CDR3 DNA reads TGTGCCAGCAGCCCGGGACAGAGAATGAACACTGAAGCTTTCTTT. This codes for CASSPGQRMNTEAFF.

Regarding this clone: This sample also contains other DNA sequences that code for the same CDR3. The chain links TRBV10-3 to TRBJ2-3; the match to TRBD2 covers 9 bases. The CDR3 length is 15 residues. Losses at the gene ends were 5 bases for V and 0 bases for J; bases not matched to a gene: 3. CDR1 and CDR2 (germline): ENHRY, SYGVKD. DNA of the CDR3: TGTGCCATCAGTAAGACTAGCGGAAGCACAGATACGCAGTATTTT. This codes for CAISKTSGSTDTQYF.

The chain couples TRBV19 to TRBJ1-1; D is uncertain. The CDR3 is 12 amino acids. The germline CDR1 and CDR2 sequences are LNHDA and SQIVND (reference sequence). The ends were cut back, 5 bases at V and 0 bases at J, with 4 bases in the middle. The CDR3 loop is CASSRLNTEAFF. In DNA form, the CDR3 reads TGTGCCAGTAGTCGGTTGAACACTGAAGCTTTCTTT.

The chain combines TRBV3-1 (or the pseudogene TRBV3-2) with TRBJ1-3, with 10 bases fitting TRBD1. The CDR3 covers 18 residues. V shed 3 bases and J 0 bases; nucleotides not matched to a gene: 8. CDR1 is LGHDT and CDR2 is YNNKEL in the germline V gene (reference sequence). CDR3 nucleotides: TGTGCCAGCAGCCATAGGACAGGGGGTGCATTCTCTGGAAACACCATATATTTT. This gives the protein CASSHRTGGAFSGNTIYF.

This chain connects TRBV5-1 to TRBJ1-2, with 9 bases matching TRBD1. V trimming: 4 bases; J trimming: 8 bases; junction bases outside the gene matches: 3. The CDR3 has 12 amino acids. Germline assignment: CDR1 SGHRS and CDR2 YFSETQ. The CDR3 DNA is TGCGCCAGCAGCACGGACAGGGGCGGCTACACCTTC. It specifies CASSTDRGGYTF.